Sequencing of this T cell receptor beta chain was carried out in a study of OX40 agonist ivuxolimab in advanced cancers. Across the study: Ivuxolimab, an antibody that agonizes OX40 (CD134), was administered to the patients. Participants, roughly 80% male, averaged around 64 years of age, ranging from about 23 to 90. At 0.01 to 10 mg/kg, ivuxolimab was administered intravenously to patients every 2 weeks. Study findings and constraints: Relative to CD4+, CD8+ T cells held more expanded clones on average.

A word on this clone: What it recognizes is unknown.

Generated by immunoSEQ multiplex PCR, the TCRdb table keeps only in-frame clones and is missing some. This table holds about 58,000 clones, 75% to 90% found once. V was clipped by 5 bases and J by 4 bases, with 14 bases between them. This CDR3 region has 14 residues. Germline lookup yields CDR1 MDHEN and CDR2 SYDVKM. Sequences were derived from CD4+ or CD8+ T cells sorted from blood, sampled in a trial of the OX40 agonist ivuxolimab. This receptor was obtained from an adult with an advanced solid tumor such as melanoma, head and neck, liver or kidney cancer. The chain has TRBV28 and TRBJ2-5; D uncertain. The CDR3 sequence: CASSPQRLGETQYF. The CDR3 DNA sequence: TGTGCCAGCAGTCCACAGAGGCTGGGAGAGACCCAGTACTTC.